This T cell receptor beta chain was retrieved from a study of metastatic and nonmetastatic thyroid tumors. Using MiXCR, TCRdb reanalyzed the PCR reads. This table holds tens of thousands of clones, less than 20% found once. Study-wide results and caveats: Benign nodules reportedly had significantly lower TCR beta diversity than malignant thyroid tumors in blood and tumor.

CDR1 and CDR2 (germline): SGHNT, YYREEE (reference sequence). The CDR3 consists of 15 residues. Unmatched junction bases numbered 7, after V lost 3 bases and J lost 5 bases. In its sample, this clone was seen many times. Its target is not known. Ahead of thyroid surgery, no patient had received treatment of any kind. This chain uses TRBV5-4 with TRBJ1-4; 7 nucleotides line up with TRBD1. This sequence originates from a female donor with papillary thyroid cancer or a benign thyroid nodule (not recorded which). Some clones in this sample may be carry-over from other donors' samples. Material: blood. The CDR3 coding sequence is TGTGCCAGCAGCTCACAGACAGGGTCAAATGAAAAACTGTTTTTT. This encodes CASSSQTGSNEKLFF.